These 3 T cell receptor beta chains originate from one sample sequenced in a study of T cell repertoires in cytomegalovirus infection. No antigens are known for them. TCRdb reprocessed the reads via MiXCR and lists one record per CDR3 protein. The sample yields more than 75,000 distinct CDR3 sequences, roughly 29% seen once. Here the sequenced sample was CD8+ T cells from cultured PBMCs, taken from culture after CMV antigen stimulation. These receptors all stem from a human donor in good health (CMV status not recorded). Some clones in this sample may be carry-over from other donors' samples.

The V and J genes are TRBV7-9 and TRBJ2-3; the match to TRBD2 covers 13 bases. The CDR3 loop spans 16 amino acids. Germline CDR1 and CDR2: SEHNR and FQNEAQ (reference sequence). The V and J ends lost 4 bases and 1 base, in that order; junction bases with no gene match: 2. CDR3 DNA sequence: TGTGCCAGCAGCTCTGGGACTAGCGGGGGCACAGATACGCAGTATTTT. Amino acid sequence: CASSSGTSGGTDTQYF.

This chain's CDR3 is CASSLRGGSISEQYF. The CDR3 DNA sequence: TGTGCCAGCAGTTTAAGGGGCGGTTCTATTAGCGAGCAGTACTTC. The rearrangement links TRBV27 to TRBJ2-7; D is perhaps TRBD1 (5 bases). V lost 2 bases to trimming and J lost 6 bases, with 17 bases between them. Germline V gives CDR1 MNHEY, CDR2 SMNVEV (reference sequence). This CDR3 is built from 15 residues.

This clonotype showed up many times. This chain joins TRBV7-9 and TRBJ1-5, with 8 bases that match TRBD1. Per germline, CDR1 SEHNR and CDR2 FQNEAQ (reference sequence). CDR3 size: 16 residues. Unmatched junction bases numbered 8, after V lost 3 bases and J lost 4 bases. The CDR3 sequence is CASSLTGQGPNQPQHF. The CDR3 region has the DNA TGTGCCAGCAGCTTGACTGGACAGGGCCCAAATCAGCCCCAGCATTTT. Full variable domain (missing parts from reference TRBV7-9 and TRBJ1-5): DTGVSQNPRHKITKRGQNVTFRCDPISEHNRLYWYRQTLGQGPEFLTYFQNEAQLEKSRLLSDRFSAERPKGSFSTLEIQRTEQGDSAMYLCASSLTGQGPNQPQHFGDGTRLSIL.